The 5 T cell receptor beta chains in this list originate from one sample, sequenced in a study of technical replicates of blood from several donors. Sequencing used immunoSEQ multiplex PCR; TCRdb keeps in-frame clones, though not all of them. The data hold some 78,000 clones, with 93% observed a single time. The sequencing input was T cells isolated from PBMCs. The origin of the receptors is a human donor in good health.

V and J are TRBV4-2 and TRBJ2-2, with TRBD2 identical over 9 bases. The junction had 9 bases not matched to a gene; V was cut back by 0 bases and J by 7 bases. Germline V gene data show CDR1 as LGHNA and CDR2 as YNFKEQ. This CDR3 spans 17 amino acids. The CDR3 sequence is CASSQDIAGVIGGELFF. DNA for the CDR3: TGTGCCAGCAGCCAAGACATAGCGGGAGTAATAGGCGGGGAGCTGTTTTTT.

The chain uses TRBV9 and TRBJ2-3; 10 bases fit TRBD2. Per germline, CDR1 SGDLS and CDR2 YYNGEE. The CDR3 extends over 19 amino acids. The ends lost 0 bases at V and 0 bases at J; junction bases unmatched: 10. For the CDR3, the DNA is TGTGCCAGCAGCGTAGAGGGGATAGCGGGAGGCCCTAGCACAGATACGCAGTATTTT. Residues: CASSVEGIAGGPSTDTQYF.

The J gene is TRBJ2-7, the V gene TRBV28; perhaps TRBD2 as D (6 bases). Trimming took 1 base from V and 4 from J, leaving 11 bases between them. CDR3 length: 14 amino acids. Germline loops: CDR1 MDHEN, CDR2 SYDVKM. The CDR3 loop is CASSLSRELYEQYF. The DNA of the CDR3 is TGTGCCAGCAGTTTATCACGGGAGTTATACGAGCAGTACTTC.

The chain has TRBV10-3 and TRBJ1-1, with 10 bases aligning to TRBD1. With V trimmed by 0 bases and J by 4 bases, 5 bases remained unmatched. The CDR3 spans 16 residues. Germline CDR1 ENHRY, CDR2 SYGVKD. The CDR3 loop reads CAISESGQGYGTEAFF. CDR3 coding DNA: TGTGCCATCAGTGAGTCGGGACAGGGGTACGGCACTGAAGCTTTCTTT.

The chain employs TRBV7-3 and TRBJ2-1; D unclear. The V gene's germline CDR1 is SGHTA and CDR2 FQGTGA. Trimming removed 2 bases at V and 6 bases at J, with 11 bases between. CDR3 length: 14 residues. The CDR3 region has the DNA TGTGCCAGCAGCTTAGGTTGGCTTGGCAATGAGCAGTTCTTC. Protein sequence: CASSLGWLGNEQFF.